This T cell receptor beta chain was profiled in a study of regulatory T cells in long-lasting Graves disease. A few counts support this clonotype. The sample's time point: persistent/refractory GD, antithyroid drugs over 5 years with positive TRAb. After RNA was extracted from PBMCs, the TCR library was made from it. HTBI primers from iRepertoire and Arm-PCR of CDR3 regions yielded the TCR beta libraries. TCRdb processed the multiplex PCR reads anew with MiXCR; each CDR3 protein has one entry. In the table there are roughly 400,000 distinct CDR3 sequences, around 21% of which are singletons. This TCR derives from a female donor with Graves disease. The specimen comprised peripheral blood mononuclear cells (PBMCs), sampled when the disease was refractory, from a patient treated with antithyroid drugs.

CDR3 coding DNA: TGCAGTGCTAGGGAGGAGTCCGGGACCCAGTACTTC. This gives the protein CSAREESGTQYF. The gene calls are TRBV20-1 and TRBJ2-5; weak D call: TRBD2 (5 bases). CDR3 length equals 12 residues. V was pared by 3 bases and J by 7 bases, with 12 bases between. CDR1 and CDR2 (germline): DFQATT, SNEGSKA (reference sequence).